This passage covers 32 T cell receptor beta chains from one sample sequenced in a study of shared clonotypes between healthy human individuals (dated by TCRdb to about 2020). Libraries were built with the immunoSEQ multiplex PCR assay. In TCRdb, the immuneACCESS table is reduced to in-frame sequences with V and J assigned. These tables do not hold every clone; where another copy was compared, an unresolved V gene accounts for under half, and the others remain unexplained. In all, the sample holds fewer than 2.5 million clones, and 90% to 95% of those were seen once. The top ten hold approximately 0.37% of the sample. Material: naive CD4+ T cells from PBMCs. Reading the label with the study, this specimen's cell subset or site is: CD45RA+ positively selected. The receptors derive from a man between 18 and 35 years old in good health. Some clones in this sample may be carry-over from other donors' samples.

The chain employs TRBV18 and TRBJ2-2, with 7 bases identical to TRBD2. There are 15 residues in the CDR3. The V gene end was trimmed by 6 bases and the J gene end by 2 bases; junction bases not matched to a gene: 6. Per germline, CDR1 KGHSH and CDR2 LQKENI. The CDR3 region has the DNA TGTGCCAGCTCTCTTAAGCGGGACAACACCGGGGAGCTGTTTTTT. Translating gives CASSLKRDNTGELFF.

The chain joins TRBV19 to TRBJ2-3; TRBD2 is a possible D gene (5 bases). V shed 0 bases and J shed 7 bases, with 11 bases lying between them. Germline CDR1 and CDR2: LNHDA and SQIVND (reference sequence). This CDR3 is 14 amino acids long. The CDR3 DNA reads as TGTGCCAGTAGTATAGATCAGGCGGGTTATACGCAGTATTTT. Residues: CASSIDQAGYTQYF.

This chain connects TRBV5-1 to TRBJ1-3; 11 nucleotides align to TRBD1. V trimming: 4 bases; J trimming: 4 bases; junction bases outside the gene matches: 22. The germline V gene encodes CDR1 SGHRS and CDR2 YFSETQ. The CDR3 has 21 amino acids. The CDR3 DNA reads as TGCGCCAGCAGCCAATTGGGGCCGTCTCTGGACAGGGGGCTCGGAGGAAACACCATATATTTT. Its protein is CASSQLGPSLDRGLGGNTIYF.

This rearrangement joins TRBV10-1 to TRBJ2-7; tentatively, D is TRBD1 or TRBD2 (5 bases each). Trimming removed 6 bases at V and 6 bases at J, with 15 bases between. CDR3 length: 13 residues. The germline CDR1 and CDR2 sequences are WNHNN and SYGVQD (reference sequence). The CDR3 nucleotides read TGCGCCAGCAGGGAATCAGGGACGGGCGAGCAGTACTTC. This sequence encodes CASRESGTGEQYF.

This chain joins TRBV27 and TRBJ1-6; 10 bases fit TRBD1. V gave up 6 bases and J gave up 9 bases; unmatched junction bases: 14. The CDR3 contains 17 residues. Germline CDR1 MNHEY, CDR2 SMNVEV (reference sequence). Written as DNA, the CDR3 is TGTGCCAGCAGACACTTAGGGACAGGGGTTGGCATTTCACCCCTCCACTTT. It specifies CASRHLGTGVGISPLHF.

Note on this clone: Additional DNA sequences in this sample encode the identical CDR3. This sequence joins TRBV18 and TRBJ2-7; no firm D call. The germline CDR1 and CDR2 sequences are KGHSH and LQKENI. V lost 1 base and J lost 0, with 7 bases in between. The CDR3 is made up of 14 amino acids. CDR3: CASSPQGSSYEQYF. The CDR3 coding sequence is TGTGCCAGCTCACCACAAGGTAGCTCCTACGAGCAGTACTTC.

The CDR3 coding sequence is TGTGCCAGCAGCCAAGTACGCGGGACAGGGGGTGGACAAGAGACCCAGTACTTC. This sequence encodes CASSQVRGTGGGQETQYF. The chain joins TRBV4-2 to TRBJ2-5, with 11 bases aligning to TRBD1. The CDR3 consists of 18 residues. Germline trimming cut 1 base from V and 2 bases from J; bases unmatched to any gene: 9. Germline lookup yields CDR1 LGHNA and CDR2 YNFKEQ.

This chain links TRBV5-5 with TRBJ2-7; 8 bases agree with TRBD2. Germline V gives CDR1 SGHKS, CDR2 YYEKEE (reference sequence). V shed 4 bases and J 0 bases; nucleotides not matched to a gene: 3. This CDR3 has 14 residues. The CDR3 nucleotides read TGTGCCAGCAGCACTGGACTAGCCTCCTACGAGCAGTACTTC. Translated: CASSTGLASYEQYF.

The V call is TRBV18, the J call TRBJ2-1, with 11 bases lining up with TRBD2. Germline V gene lookup returns CDR1 KGHSH and CDR2 LQKENI. V trimming: 2 bases; J trimming: 7 bases; junction bases outside the gene matches: 7. The CDR3 covers 16 residues. Here the CDR3 DNA reads TGTGCCAGCTCACCAAGAATCGGACTAGCGGGTAATGAGCAGTTCTTC. Its translation: CASSPRIGLAGNEQFF.

The chain links TRBV7-9 to TRBJ2-3, with TRBD1 matching 10 bases. V lost 4 bases to trimming and J lost 5 bases; unmatched junction nucleotides: 6. CDR3 length equals 15 residues. Germline loops: CDR1 SEHNR, CDR2 FQNEAQ (reference sequence). Written as DNA, the CDR3 is TGTGCCAGCAGCTACGACAGGGGGCTGCGAGATACGCAGTATTTT. This encodes CASSYDRGLRDTQYF.

The V and J genes are TRBV28 and TRBJ1-3, with 10 bases fitting TRBD1. J was trimmed by 0 bases and V by 4 bases; bases with no gene match: 12. The V gene's germline CDR1 is MDHEN and CDR2 SYDVKM. The CDR3 is 19 amino acids. DNA of the CDR3: TGTGCCAGCAGTTCACCCCTACGGGACAGGGGAAGCTCTGGAAACACCATATATTTT. Its protein is CASSSPLRDRGSSGNTIYF.

This clone was detected only a few times. The chain recombines TRBV30 with TRBJ1-1, with 8 bases aligning to TRBD1. This CDR3 is built from 14 residues. Germline CDR1 is GTSNPN and CDR2 is SVGIG (reference sequence). V trimming: 5 bases; J trimming: 4 bases; junction bases outside the gene matches: 9. CDR3 nucleotides: TGTGCCTGGGGCTTTGACAGGGGCGGCACTGAAGCTTTCTTT. Protein sequence: CAWGFDRGGTEAFF.

The rearrangement uses TRBV2 and TRBJ2-3; 12 nucleotides align to TRBD2. V lost 6 bases, J lost 6 bases, and 10 bases stayed unmatched. The CDR3 has 16 amino acids. Germline V CDR1 and CDR2: SNHLY, FYNNEI. The CDR3: CASRPDLAGGGDTQYF. CDR3 nucleotide sequence: TGTGCCAGCAGGCCCGACCTAGCGGGAGGGGGTGATACGCAGTATTTT.

The rearrangement joins TRBV4-1 to TRBJ1-5, with 8 bases aligning to TRBD1. There are 14 residues in the CDR3. After removal of 4 bases from V and 5 bases from J, the junction contained 4 bases not matched to a gene. Germline CDR1 and CDR2: MGHRA and YSYEKL. This chain's CDR3 is CASSLDRGDQPQHF. As DNA, the CDR3 is TGCGCCAGCAGCCTTGACAGGGGAGATCAGCCCCAGCATTTT.

V and J are TRBV14 and TRBJ1-2; the D is unclear. The CDR3 extends over 12 amino acids. V was shortened by 5 bases and J by 2 bases, with 6 bases between the two germline ends. Per germline, CDR1 SGHDN and CDR2 FVKESK. The CDR3 is CASSSQNYGYTF. CDR3 bases: TGTGCCAGCAGCTCCCAAAACTATGGCTACACCTTC.

This clone was recorded once. The chain joins TRBV7-9 to TRBJ2-1; TRBD2 agrees at 11 bases. Germline values: CDR1 SEHNR, CDR2 FQNEAQ (reference sequence). CDR3 size: 16 residues. V shed 4 bases and J 6 bases; nucleotides not matched to a gene: 8. As DNA, the CDR3 is TGTGCCAGCAGCTCACCGGGACTAGCGGAAAGCAATGAGCAGTTCTTC. Translating gives CASSSPGLAESNEQFF.

The chain recombines TRBV10-3 with TRBJ2-4; D may match TRBD1 or TRBD2 (5 bases each). Germline lookup yields CDR1 ENHRY and CDR2 SYGVKD. The length of the CDR3 is 15 residues. V dropped 6 bases and J dropped 1 base, with 13 bases sitting between them. DNA of the CDR3: TGTGCCATCAGCGCAGGGCGGGTTGCCAAAAACATTCAGTACTTC. It yields the protein CAISAGRVAKNIQYF.

The V and J genes are TRBV27 and TRBJ1-1; D is possibly TRBD1 (5 bases). Germline V gene data show CDR1 as MNHEY and CDR2 as SMNVEV (reference sequence). V lost 4 bases and J 1 base, leaving 16 bases between the germline ends. This CDR3 has 16 amino acids. The CDR3 DNA sequence: TGTGCCAGCAGTTCCCACCCCGGGACGGGGAACACTGAAGCTTTCTTT. Amino acids: CASSSHPGTGNTEAFF.

This rearrangement joins TRBV6-5 to TRBJ1-3; possibly TRBD1 for D (5 bases). CDR3 length equals 15 residues. Germline CDR1 reads MNHEY; CDR2 reads SVGAGI. Trimming removed 7 bases from V and 0 bases from J, with 13 bases in between. CDR3 amino acids: CASTPTVASGNTIYF. DNA for the CDR3: TGTGCCAGCACCCCGACAGTGGCCTCTGGAAACACCATATATTTT.

The CDR3 loop is CATKRGSNQPQHF. The DNA for the CDR3 is TGTGCCACCAAGAGGGGGAGCAATCAGCCCCAGCATTTT. This chain connects TRBV15 to TRBJ1-5, with D tentatively TRBD1 (6 bases). The CDR3 is 13 amino acids. Germline-derived CDR1 and CDR2 are LNHNV and YYDKDF (reference sequence). Trimming took 7 bases from V and 1 from J, leaving 8 bases between them.

This chain connects TRBV6-1 to TRBJ2-2; D not resolved. The germline CDR1 and CDR2 sequences are MNHNS and SASEGT. V lost 4 bases and J 2 bases, leaving 11 bases between the germline ends. This CDR3 is 15 amino acids long. CDR3 nucleotides: TGTGCCAGCAGTGCATTGGGGTCAAACACCGGGGAGCTGTTTTTT. Amino acid sequence: CASSALGSNTGELFF.

The chain carries TRBV29-1 and TRBJ1-2; no clear D. Trimming took off 1 base at V and 4 bases at J, with 10 bases between the two ends. The CDR3 runs to 13 residues. The germline V gene encodes CDR1 SQVTM and CDR2 ANQGSEA. DNA for the CDR3: TGCAGCGTTGAAGCGCGACAATCCTATGGCTACACCTTC. Protein sequence: CSVEARQSYGYTF.

This clone has just one count. V is TRBV28 and J is TRBJ1-1; 9 bases match TRBD1. Germline V CDR1 and CDR2: MDHEN, SYDVKM. V lost 1 base to trimming and J lost 5 bases; unmatched junction nucleotides: 11. The CDR3 sequence is 17 residues long. CDR3 in amino acids: CASSLSTGQGRRTEAFF. The CDR3 coding sequence is TGTGCCAGCAGTTTATCCACCGGACAGGGGAGGCGAACTGAAGCTTTCTTT.

The sample holds one count of this clone. This chain joins TRBV5-4 and TRBJ1-2; D is ambiguous. CDR3 size: 16 residues. V lost 1 base to trimming and J lost 2 bases, with 15 bases between them. The V gene's germline CDR1 is SGHNT and CDR2 YYREEE (reference sequence). The CDR3 coding sequence is TGTGCCAGCAGCTTGTTGGAGCCCACCTTAAACTATGGCTACACCTTC. Translating it yields CASSLLEPTLNYGYTF.

This rearrangement joins TRBV5-5 to TRBJ1-4, with 8 bases fitting TRBD1. Germline CDR1 is SGHKS and CDR2 is YYEKEE (reference sequence). The CDR3 sequence is 14 residues long. V trimming: 3 bases; J trimming: 8 bases; junction bases outside the gene matches: 6. CDR3 residues: CASSSRGQREKLFF. The CDR3 DNA sequence: TGTGCCAGCAGCTCCAGGGGGCAACGGGAAAAACTGTTTTTT.

The V and J genes are TRBV7-3 and TRBJ2-2; 9 bases are a match to TRBD2. The length of the CDR3 is 16 residues. Trimming at V came to 0 bases and at J to 8 bases, leaving 7 bases not matched to a gene. Germline V gives CDR1 SGHTA, CDR2 FQGTGA. CDR3 loop: CASSLTGTSLVGELFF. The DNA for the CDR3 is TGTGCCAGCAGCTTAACGGGGACTAGCCTGGTAGGGGAGCTGTTTTTT.

The CDR3 DNA reads as TGTGCCAGCAGCTTCGCTAGCGGGAGGTCCTACGAGCAGTACTTC. Translation gives CASSFASGRSYEQYF. The chain is built from TRBV7-3 and TRBJ2-7, with TRBD2 matching 11 bases. Unmatched junction bases numbered 2, after V lost 3 bases and J lost 1 base. The CDR3 sequence is 15 residues long. Germline-derived CDR1 and CDR2 are SGHTA and FQGTGA.

The chain employs TRBV11-2 and TRBJ1-3, with D possibly TRBD1 on 6 matching bases. V was shortened by 5 bases and J by 0 bases, with 14 bases between the two germline ends. The germline V gene encodes CDR1 SGHAT and CDR2 FQNNGV. This CDR3 has 16 residues. The CDR3: CASSRRGAFSGNTIYF. The CDR3 coding sequence is TGTGCCAGCAGCCGGAGGGGGGCCTTCTCTGGAAACACCATATATTTT.

This clone was picked up one time. This chain joins TRBV9 and TRBJ2-3, with 11 bases fitting TRBD2. Germline V gene sequence: CDR1 SGDLS, CDR2 YYNGEE. The V segment lost 3 bases and the J segment 4 bases; nucleotides outside the gene matches: 7. The CDR3 covers 16 residues. The DNA for the CDR3 is TGTGCCAGCAGCGGAGGGCGACTAGCGGGGTCAGATACGCAGTATTTT. The encoded protein is CASSGGRLAGSDTQYF.

The V gene is TRBV25-1, the J gene TRBJ1-6; maybe TRBD1 (6 bases). The CDR3 has 15 residues. Trimming removed 2 bases from V and 9 bases from J, with 14 bases in between. CDR1 is MGHDK, CDR2 SYGVNS, per germline. The CDR3 loop is CASSEGQGSVSPLHF. CDR3 nucleotides: TGTGCCAGCAGTGAAGGCCAGGGGAGCGTTTCACCCCTCCACTTT.

This chain joins TRBV7-2 and TRBJ2-7; TRBD2 matches 16 bases. The ends lost 8 bases at V and 3 bases at J; junction bases unmatched: 7. The CDR3 is made up of 16 amino acids. CDR1 and CDR2 (germline): SGHTA, FQGNSA. CDR3 nucleotide sequence: TGTGCCAGCGATGGGACTAGCGGGAGGGCAGTCTACGAGCAGTACTTC. Translation gives CASDGTSGRAVYEQYF.

The gene calls are TRBV28 and TRBJ2-3; TRBD2 matches 12 bases. Germline values: CDR1 MDHEN, CDR2 SYDVKM. Trimming removed 1 base from V and 0 bases from J; junction bases left unmatched: 5. The CDR3 sequence is 18 residues long. The CDR3 sequence: CASSLSRLAGGSTDTQYF. CDR3 DNA: TGTGCCAGCAGTTTATCTCGGCTAGCGGGAGGGAGCACAGATACGCAGTATTTT.